This TCR beta chain was found in a study of control samples from healthy donors and cancer patients. Trimming removed 1 base at V and 5 bases at J, with 2 bases between. Per the germline V gene, CDR1 is SNHLY and CDR2 is FYNNEI. This CDR3 spans 11 amino acids. The data were produced by immunoSEQ multiplex PCR, yet TCRdb's version contains in-frame clones alone and is incomplete. The sample holds roughly 100,000 clones; around 89% are singletons and the top ten take roughly 19%. The receptor was isolated from a man aged 60-69 years with lung cancer. This rearrangement joins TRBV2 to TRBJ1-2; no clear D. Sequences were obtained from PBMCs. In nucleotides, the CDR3 is TGTGCCAGCAGTGAAGAGTATGGCTACACCTTC. This encodes CASSEEYGYTF.